This TCR beta chain was sequenced in a study of blood T cell repertoires in COVID-19. The CDR3 loop spans 14 amino acids. Germline assignment: CDR1 SGHNT and CDR2 YYREEE (reference sequence). V gave up 4 bases and J gave up 4 bases, with 12 bases separating them. In the original processing: Cell counts per sample came from amplifying reference gene primers. TCRdb's copy holds only in-frame clones and misses some; the assay was immunoSEQ multiplex PCR. V and J calls and clone size are given by that table; D and trimming were obtained from the DNA. The sample contains 200,000 to 300,000 clones, approximately 89% of which appear only once. This clone turned up a few times.

This clonotype originated in a woman under 40 with COVID-19, enrolled during active disease. The sample taken for sequencing was peripheral blood. The chain has TRBV5-4 and TRBJ1-3, with no clear D. CDR3 DNA: TGTGCCAGCAGCCCCGGGGAGGGAGGAAACACCATATATTTT. Translated: CASSPGEGGNTIYF.